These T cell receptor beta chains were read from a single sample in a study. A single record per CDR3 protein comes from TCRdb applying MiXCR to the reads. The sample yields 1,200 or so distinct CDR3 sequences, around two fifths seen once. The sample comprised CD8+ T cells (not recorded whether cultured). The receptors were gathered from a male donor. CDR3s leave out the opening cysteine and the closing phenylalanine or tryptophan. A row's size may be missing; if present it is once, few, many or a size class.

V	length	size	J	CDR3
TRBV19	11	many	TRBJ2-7	ASSIYGQSEQY
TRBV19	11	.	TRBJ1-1	ASSWTLNTDAF
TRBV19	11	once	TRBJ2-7	ASGINAEYEQY
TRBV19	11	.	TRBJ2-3	ASSTYHTDTQY
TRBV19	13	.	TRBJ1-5	ASSIFDTANQPQH
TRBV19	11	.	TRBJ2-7	AGSMRSPYEQY
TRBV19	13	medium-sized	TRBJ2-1	ASSMTSGSLNEQF
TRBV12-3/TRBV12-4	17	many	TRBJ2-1	ATSPTGTSGILSYNEQF
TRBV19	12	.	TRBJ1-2	ASGINAETYGFT
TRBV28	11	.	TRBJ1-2	ASSIVTGCGYI
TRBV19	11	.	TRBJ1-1	VSSVRSATGAF
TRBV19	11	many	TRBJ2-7	ASSFRASYEQY
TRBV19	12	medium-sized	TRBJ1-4	ASSPRAGNEKLF
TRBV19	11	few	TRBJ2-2	ANSIRSTGELF
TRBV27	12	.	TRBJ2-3	ASSFGQGLDTQY
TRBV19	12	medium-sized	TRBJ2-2	ASSGTGGPGELF
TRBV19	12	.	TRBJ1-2	ASSITGESYVYT
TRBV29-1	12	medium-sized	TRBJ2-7	SVLGRRVSYEQY
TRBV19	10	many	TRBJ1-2	ASSIGMHGYT
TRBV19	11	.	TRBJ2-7	ASSIRSSYGQY
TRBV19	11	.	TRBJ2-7	ASSIKAGYDHY
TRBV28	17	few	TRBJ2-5	ASSSRDRASVFSQGTQY
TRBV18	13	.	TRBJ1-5	AGSPGRESNQPQH
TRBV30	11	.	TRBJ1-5	AWREVGHQPQH
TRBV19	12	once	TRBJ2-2	ASSGTGGPGGLF
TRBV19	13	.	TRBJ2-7	ASSIFGSHRGEQY
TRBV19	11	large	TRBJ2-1	ASSTHGGNEQF
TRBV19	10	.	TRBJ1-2	ASSINADGPT
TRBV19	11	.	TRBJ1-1	ASSWTLSTEAF
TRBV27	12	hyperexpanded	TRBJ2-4	ASSFGQGADIQY
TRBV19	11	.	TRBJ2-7	ASSIKAGYDQY
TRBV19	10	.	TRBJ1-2	DSSSEAYDYT
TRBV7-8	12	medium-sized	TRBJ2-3	ASIAGLVGDTQY
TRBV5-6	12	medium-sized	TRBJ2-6	ASSFGSGANVLT
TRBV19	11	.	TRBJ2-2	ASSPLHTRELF
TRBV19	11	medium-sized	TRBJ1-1	ASSVRSATEAF
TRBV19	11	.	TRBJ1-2	DSSINTGYGYT
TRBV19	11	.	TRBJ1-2	ASSIITGYGYI
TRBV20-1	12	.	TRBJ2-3	SASSGEPTDTQY
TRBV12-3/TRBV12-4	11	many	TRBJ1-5	ASSLQGWEPQH
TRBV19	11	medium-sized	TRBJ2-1	ASSQRGGIEQF
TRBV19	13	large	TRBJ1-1	ASSHTGSVNTEAF
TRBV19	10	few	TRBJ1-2	ASSTGSYGCT
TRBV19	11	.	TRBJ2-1	ASSMTSRRGQF
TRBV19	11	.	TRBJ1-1	ASSTFSSTEAF
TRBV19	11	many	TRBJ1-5	AGSIYSNQPQH
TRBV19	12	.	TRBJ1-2	ASGMKGESYGYT
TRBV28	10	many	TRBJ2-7	ASSWVGYEQY
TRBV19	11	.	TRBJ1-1	ACSWTLNTEAF
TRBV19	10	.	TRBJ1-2	ARSIGIYGYT
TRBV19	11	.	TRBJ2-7	ASSINSAYKQY
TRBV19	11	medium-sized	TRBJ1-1	ASSSRAAAEAF